This TCR beta chain was found in a study of blood T cell repertoires in COVID-19. Trimming pared 3 bases from V and 1 base from J, leaving 6 bases between. Germline V gives CDR1 SGHNT, CDR2 YENEEA. The CDR3 extends over 14 amino acids. Using immunoSEQ multiplex PCR, the repertoire was profiled, and TCRdb retains in-frame clones only, with some absent. The table has more than 85,000 clones, 91% seen once. The chain is built from TRBV11-3 and TRBJ2-2; no clear D. The receptor comes from a man aged 18 to 30 with acute or convalescent COVID-19. Sequences were obtained from peripheral blood. CDR3 protein: CASSLAVNTGELFF. In nucleotides, the CDR3 is TGTGCCAGCAGCTTGGCAGTGAACACCGGGGAGCTGTTTTTT.